The next 30 T cell receptor beta chains were all read from a single sample in a study of T cells in tuberculosis listed by TCRdb under 2018. Libraries came from the immunoSEQ multiplex PCR assay. As stored in TCRdb, this immuneACCESS dataset retains in-frame rearrangements with V and J assigned. A fraction of the clones does not appear; measured against another copy, unresolved V genes explain less than half of the discrepancy, and the remainder lacks a known reason. The sample includes 30,000 to 35,000 clones, with about 90% observed a single time. The ten largest clonotypes hold about 7.8% of the sample. Sample: PBMCs. These receptors all stem from a donor aged 10-35 years with latent tuberculosis or without tuberculosis infection. Some clones in this sample may be carry-over from other donors' samples.

J is TRBJ2-6 and V is TRBV27; a possible D gene is TRBD1 (6 bases). Germline CDR1 reads MNHEY; CDR2 reads SMNVEV (reference sequence). The CDR3 totals 15 residues. The V end was cut by 4 bases, the J end by 3 bases, with 10 bases between. CDR3 coding DNA: TGTGCCAGCAGTTCTCAGGGGCTTGGGGCCAACGTCCTGACTTTC. Encoded protein: CASSSQGLGANVLTF.

The CDR3 sequence: CASRAPGTGGGYTF. In DNA, the CDR3 is TGTGCCAGCAGAGCTCCCGGGACAGGCGGCGGCTACACCTTC. The chain couples TRBV6-1 to TRBJ1-2, with 8 nucleotides matching TRBD1. The junction had 11 bases not matched to a gene; V was cut back by 6 bases and J by 8 bases. This CDR3 is 14 amino acids long. Germline CDR1 is MNHNS and CDR2 is SASEGT.

The chain employs TRBV27 and TRBJ1-1; 7 bases match TRBD1. The CDR3 totals 16 residues. V was clipped by 8 bases and J by 1 base; unmatched bases: 13. Looked up from germline, CDR1 is MNHEY and CDR2 is SMNVEV (reference sequence). CDR3 sequence: CASFGGGPGENTEAFF. CDR3 nucleotides: TGTGCCAGCTTCGGAGGGGGCCCGGGGGAGAACACTGAAGCTTTCTTT.

The rearrangement uses TRBV29-1 and TRBJ2-5; 10 positions agree with TRBD2. The CDR3 has 12 residues. The V gene's germline CDR1 is SQVTM and CDR2 ANQGSEA. J was trimmed by 3 bases and V by 8 bases; bases with no gene match: 3. The DNA for the CDR3 is TGCAGCTCCCTAGCGGGAGAAGAGACCCAGTACTTC. This encodes CSSLAGEETQYF.

This sequence joins TRBV25-1 and TRBJ1-1; D call uncertain. Germline CDR1 MGHDK, CDR2 SYGVNS. This CDR3 region has 15 residues. The germline V and J ends were trimmed by 4 bases and 0 bases, with 12 bases remaining between them. The CDR3 sequence is CASSVLNQVNTEAFF. CDR3 DNA sequence: TGTGCCAGCAGTGTCCTAAATCAGGTGAACACTGAAGCTTTCTTT. Using reference TRBV25-1 and TRBJ1-1 for the parts outside the CDR3, the full variable domain is EADIYQTPRYLVIGTGKKITLECSQTMGHDKMYWYQQDPGMELHLIHYSYGVNSTEKGDLSSESTVSRIRTEHFPLTLESARPSHTSQYLCASSVLNQVNTEAFFGQGTRLTVV.

The chain combines TRBV7-9 with TRBJ2-7, with 7 bases matching TRBD1. J lost 4 bases, V lost 1 base, and 4 bases had no gene match. CDR1 and CDR2 (germline): SEHNR, FQNEAQ (reference sequence). The CDR3 extends over 14 amino acids. This CDR3 reads CASSLGDRRYEQYF. In DNA, the CDR3 is TGTGCCAGCAGCTTAGGGGACAGACGTTACGAGCAGTACTTC. Full variable domain (missing parts from reference TRBV7-9 and TRBJ2-7): DTGVSQNPRHKITKRGQNVTFRCDPISEHNRLYWYRQTLGQGPEFLTYFQNEAQLEKSRLLSDRFSAERPKGSFSTLEIQRTEQGDSAMYLCASSLGDRRYEQYFGPGTRLTVT.

This clone was seen a handful of times. V is TRBV7-2 and J is TRBJ1-2, with 10 bases lining up with TRBD1. Per the germline V gene, CDR1 is SGHTA and CDR2 is FQGNSA. V was pared by 4 bases and J by 5 bases, with 4 bases of the junction left unmatched. The CDR3 runs to 14 residues. CDR3 sequence: CASSSRQGAYGYTF. The CDR3 DNA sequence: TGTGCCAGCAGCTCCCGACAGGGGGCATATGGCTACACCTTC.

The rearrangement joins TRBV5-1 to TRBJ1-2; tentatively, D is TRBD1 (5 bases). Trimming cost V 0 bases and J 4 bases, with 16 bases left between them. The CDR3 length is 16 residues. Per the germline V gene, CDR1 is SGHRS and CDR2 is YFSETQ. CDR3 coding DNA: TGCGCCAGCAGCTTGGAAGGTTCAGGGTTTGGCTATGGCTACACCTTC. Translated: CASSLEGSGFGYGYTF.

The chain employs TRBV19 and TRBJ2-1; D is perhaps TRBD1 (6 bases). Deletions cut 7 bases from V and 6 bases from J, with 13 bases between. The CDR3 length is 13 residues. The germline gives CDR1 LNHDA, CDR2 SQIVND (reference sequence). CDR3 amino acids: CASKSDRRNEQFF. In DNA form, the CDR3 reads TGTGCCAGTAAGAGCGACAGGCGCAATGAGCAGTTCTTC.

The chain employs TRBV11-2 and TRBJ2-4, with 9 bases fitting TRBD1. CDR3 length: 19 residues. CDR1 is SGHAT and CDR2 is FQNNGV in the germline V gene. With 0 bases clipped from V and 4 bases from J, the junction kept 13 bases outside the gene matches. The DNA for the CDR3 is TGTGCCAGCAGCTTAGATTCTAGGGTACAGGGGGCTAATAAAAACATTCAGTACTTC. Encoded protein: CASSLDSRVQGANKNIQYF.

This clone was seen a single time. V gene TRBV28 combines with J gene TRBJ1-5; the match to TRBD1 covers 9 bases. The germline CDR1 and CDR2 sequences are MDHEN and SYDVKM. The CDR3 totals 16 residues. V trimming: 6 bases; J trimming: 1 base; junction bases outside the gene matches: 7. CDR3 nucleotides: TGTGCCAGCAGCCCACCGGACAGGGGAAGCAATCAGCCCCAGCATTTT. Protein product: CASSPPDRGSNQPQHF.

The rearrangement links TRBV27 to TRBJ2-2, with TRBD2 matching 7 bases. The trim removed 9 bases at V and 6 bases at J, leaving 7 bases unmatched. This CDR3 contains 13 residues. CDR1 MNHEY and CDR2 SMNVEV come from the germline V gene (reference sequence). CDR3 bases: TGTGCCAGTGGGACTACCCAGTCCGGGGAGCTGTTTTTT. Its protein is CASGTTQSGELFF.

The gene calls are TRBV9 and TRBJ2-5; D is possibly TRBD2 (6 bases). From germline, CDR1 is SGDLS and CDR2 YYNGEE. The V gene lost 0 bases and the J gene lost 4 bases, with 13 bases spanning the gap. CDR3 size: 15 residues. CDR3 amino acids: CASSVENTGVETQYF. The CDR3 DNA sequence: TGTGCCAGCAGCGTAGAAAATACGGGGGTAGAGACCCAGTACTTC.

The rearrangement joins TRBV2 to TRBJ2-2, with D unclear. The CDR3 has 12 residues. Germline V gene data show CDR1 as SNHLY and CDR2 as FYNNEI. Trimming removed 7 bases from V and 1 base from J, with 4 bases in between. CDR3 in DNA: TGTGCCAGCAAGCGGAACACCGGGGAGCTGTTTTTT. Protein: CASKRNTGELFF.

The V gene is TRBV7-9, the J gene TRBJ2-2; TRBD1 might be the D (6 bases). Trimming left V 2 bases short and J 0 bases short, with 13 bases between. The CDR3 is 17 residues long. CDR1 and CDR2 from the germline V gene are SEHNR and FQNEAQ (reference sequence). The CDR3 sequence is CASSLRIGQPNTGELFF. The DNA of the CDR3 is TGTGCCAGCAGCTTACGTATAGGACAGCCGAACACCGGGGAGCTGTTTTTT.

The V call is TRBV2, the J call TRBJ1-1; possibly TRBD1 for D (6 bases). This CDR3 contains 15 residues. Per germline, CDR1 SNHLY and CDR2 FYNNEI. V lost 7 bases, J lost 1 base, and 16 bases lay in between. In DNA, the CDR3 is TGTGCCAGCACCGCCGACCAACAGGGGAACACTGAAGCTTTCTTT. Protein: CASTADQQGNTEAFF.

The chain joins TRBV5-4 to TRBJ2-3; 7 positions agree with TRBD1. CDR1 and CDR2 (germline): SGHNT, YYREEE (reference sequence). The CDR3 covers 13 residues. V lost 3 bases, J lost 5 bases, and 3 bases stayed unmatched. The CDR3 nucleotides read TGTGCCAGCAGCTACACAGGGGAAGATACGCAGTATTTT. This sequence encodes CASSYTGEDTQYF.

The chain recombines TRBV27 with TRBJ2-3, with 11 bases matching TRBD2. The V and J ends lost 2 bases and 2 bases, in that order; junction bases with no gene match: 3. The CDR3 sequence is 16 residues long. Per germline, CDR1 MNHEY and CDR2 SMNVEV (reference sequence). This CDR3 is CASSLTSGSNTDTQYF. The CDR3 DNA reads TGTGCCAGCAGTTTAACTAGCGGGAGTAACACAGATACGCAGTATTTT.

The genes are TRBV7-9 and TRBJ1-2; TRBD1 matches 11 bases. Germline values: CDR1 SEHNR, CDR2 FQNEAQ (reference sequence). The trim removed 5 bases at V and 5 bases at J, leaving 10 bases unmatched. The CDR3 contains 16 residues. In DNA form, the CDR3 reads TGTGCCAGCAGCGCGACCTCGGACAGGGGGCAATATGGCTACACCTTC. Residues: CASSATSDRGQYGYTF.

The chain has TRBV5-1 and TRBJ2-3; D call uncertain. CDR3 length: 14 residues. The V gene lost 2 bases and the J gene lost 2 bases, with 9 bases spanning the gap. In germline, CDR1 is SGHRS, CDR2 YFSETQ. The CDR3 sequence is CASSFAHHTDTQYF. CDR3 DNA sequence: TGCGCCAGCAGCTTTGCGCACCACACAGATACGCAGTATTTT.

Comment on this clone: Within the sample, other DNA sequences also encode this same CDR3. Here the CDR3 reads CASSQDVVGYGYTF. In nucleotides, the CDR3 is TGCGCCAGCAGCCAAGATGTGGTCGGCTATGGCTACACCTTC. J is TRBJ1-2 and V is TRBV4-1, with unresolved D. CDR1 MGHRA and CDR2 YSYEKL come from the germline V gene. Trimming removed 0 bases from V and 4 bases from J, with 9 bases in between. The CDR3 length is 14 residues.

The chain uses TRBV28 and TRBJ1-1; D possibly corresponds to TRBD1 (5 bases). Germline CDR1 and CDR2: MDHEN and SYDVKM. This CDR3 spans 15 amino acids. V lost 1 base, J lost 2 bases, and 11 bases lay in between. CDR3 coding DNA: TGTGCCAGCAGTTTATCCCCAGGGTTAAACACTGAAGCTTTCTTT. This sequence encodes CASSLSPGLNTEAFF. Full variable domain (rest looked up from reference TRBV28 and TRBJ1-1): DVKVTQSSRYLVKRTGEKVFLECVQDMDHENMFWYRQDPGLGLRLIYFSYDVKMKEKGDIPEGYSVSREKKERFSLILESASTNQTSMYLCASSLSPGLNTEAFFGQGTRLTVV.

The gene calls are TRBV27 and TRBJ2-3; the match to TRBD2 covers 7 bases. Germline assignment: CDR1 MNHEY and CDR2 SMNVEV (reference sequence). V gave up 1 base and J gave up 6 bases; unmatched junction bases: 4. There are 14 residues in the CDR3. As DNA, the CDR3 is TGTGCCAGCAGTTTATATGGTAGCGGGGATACGCAGTATTTT. Translated, it gives CASSLYGSGDTQYF.

This rearrangement joins TRBV19 to TRBJ1-5; maybe TRBD1 (5 bases). The CDR3 has 16 amino acids. The V end lost 5 bases, the J end lost 2 bases, and 16 bases lay between the germline ends. CDR1 LNHDA and CDR2 SQIVND come from the germline V gene (reference sequence). CDR3 coding DNA: TGTGCCAGTAGTCCATCGGGCCGGGGGGGCAATCAGCCCCAGCATTTT. As protein: CASSPSGRGGNQPQHF.

The chain carries TRBV9 and TRBJ2-3, with 10 nucleotides matching TRBD2. With V trimmed by 2 bases and J by 5 bases, 8 bases remained unmatched. This CDR3 spans 16 amino acids. Germline V gene data show CDR1 as SGDLS and CDR2 as YYNGEE. CDR3 loop: CASSVLAGAGEDTQYF. As DNA, the CDR3 is TGTGCCAGCAGCGTTCTAGCGGGGGCGGGGGAAGATACGCAGTATTTT.

The chain recombines TRBV9 with TRBJ2-1; D perhaps matches TRBD1 (5 bases). Between the trimmed V and J ends, which lost 3 bases and 1 base, there was a span of 23 bases. This CDR3 spans 19 amino acids. Germline V gene data show CDR1 as SGDLS and CDR2 as YYNGEE. This chain's CDR3 is CASSGPKKNRLGSYNEQFF. The CDR3 DNA is TGTGCCAGCAGCGGGCCGAAAAAAAACAGGTTAGGTTCCTACAATGAGCAGTTCTTC.

The chain couples TRBV9 to TRBJ1-2, with 9 bases lining up with TRBD1. CDR1 SGDLS and CDR2 YYNGEE come from the germline V gene. The CDR3 runs 17 residues. After removal of 3 bases from V and 4 bases from J, the junction contained 13 bases not matched to a gene. The CDR3 nucleotides read TGTGCCAGCAGCGGGGACAGGGAGCGAGCGGCCTTCTATGGCTACACCTTC. This codes for CASSGDRERAAFYGYTF.

The chain has TRBV7-6 and TRBJ2-5, with TRBD1 matching 7 bases. V trimming: 4 bases; J trimming: 6 bases; junction bases outside the gene matches: 11. Germline V gives CDR1 SGHVS, CDR2 FNYEAQ. CDR3 size: 15 residues. In DNA, the CDR3 is TGTGCCAGCAGCTACTCGACAGGGCGTGTTCAGACCCAGTACTTC. It translates to CASSYSTGRVQTQYF.

The V call is TRBV28, the J call TRBJ1-3, with D possibly TRBD1 on 5 matching bases. CDR1 MDHEN and CDR2 SYDVKM come from the germline V gene. The V gene lost 5 bases and the J gene lost 0 bases, with 11 bases spanning the gap. The CDR3 is 15 residues long. CDR3 bases: TGTGCCAGCAGTCCGGGGGTGAGCTCTGGAAACACCATATATTTT. It codes for CASSPGVSSGNTIYF.

This clone was picked up one time. The J gene is TRBJ2-7, the V gene TRBV7-2; weak D call: TRBD2 (6 bases). This CDR3 has 17 amino acids. Germline V gene sequence: CDR1 SGHTA, CDR2 FQGNSA. Trimming shortened V by 1 base and J by 2 bases, and 18 bases separated the two germline ends. CDR3 residues: CASSLGGGATTTYEQYF. CDR3 nucleotides: TGTGCCAGCAGCTTAGGAGGCGGGGCAACCACGACCTACGAGCAGTACTTC. Using reference TRBV7-2 and TRBJ2-7 for the parts outside the CDR3, the full variable domain is GAGVSQSPSNKVTEKGKDVELRCDPISGHTALYWYRQSLGQGLEFLIYFQGNSAPDKSGLPSDRFSAERTGGSVSTLTIQRTQQEDSAVYLCASSLGGGATTTYEQYFGPGTRLTVT.